This TCR beta chain came from a study of T cell clonality in common variable immunodeficiency. Findings of the study overall: Compared with controls, CVID subjects had fewer shared TCRbeta clones. In common variable immunodeficiency, TCR beta chains reportedly carried fewer deletions and N-nucleotide insertions. Links between repertoire features and CVID complications were heterogeneity-limited.

CVID and control samples used equivalent genomic DNA input. Some clones are missing from TCRdb's copy, which holds only in-frame ones; the method was immunoSEQ multiplex PCR. The profile covers about 33,000 clones, none occurring a single time. Remarks on this clone: The antigen remains undetermined. The read is 3 residues too short to cover the CDR3 end, so that end is filled in from the germline J gene.

The CDR3 sequence is 15 residues long. CDR1 is SEHNR, CDR2 FQNEAQ, per germline (reference sequence). Trimming cost V 5 bases and J 8 bases; bases outside gene matches: 6. The chain links TRBV7-9 to TRBJ2-1, with 13 bases that match TRBD2. Sequenced sample: peripheral blood mononuclear cells. The TCR was taken from a person between 18 and 69 years old in good health. Here the CDR3 reads CASSLGLAGEDEQFF. CDR3 DNA (partial): TGTGCCAGCAGCCTTGGACTAGCGGGAGAGGATGAG.